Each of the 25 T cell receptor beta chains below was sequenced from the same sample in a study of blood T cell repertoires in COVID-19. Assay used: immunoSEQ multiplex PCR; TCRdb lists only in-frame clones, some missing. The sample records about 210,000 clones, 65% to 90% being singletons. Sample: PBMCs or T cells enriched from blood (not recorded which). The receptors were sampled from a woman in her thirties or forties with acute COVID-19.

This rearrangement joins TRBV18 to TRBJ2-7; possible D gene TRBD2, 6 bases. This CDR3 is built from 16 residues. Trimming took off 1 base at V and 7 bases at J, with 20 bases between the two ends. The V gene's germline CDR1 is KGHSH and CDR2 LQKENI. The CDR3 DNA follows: TGTGCCAGCTCACCACAAGGGACCGGAGGGTCGGCGGAGCAGTACTTC. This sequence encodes CASSPQGTGGSAEQYF.

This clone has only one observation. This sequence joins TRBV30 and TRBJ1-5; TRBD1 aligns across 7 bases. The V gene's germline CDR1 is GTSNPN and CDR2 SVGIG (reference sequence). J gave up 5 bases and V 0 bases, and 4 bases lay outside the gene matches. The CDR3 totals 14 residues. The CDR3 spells CAWSVTGVDQPQHF. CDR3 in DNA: TGTGCCTGGAGTGTTACAGGGGTTGATCAGCCCCAGCATTTT.

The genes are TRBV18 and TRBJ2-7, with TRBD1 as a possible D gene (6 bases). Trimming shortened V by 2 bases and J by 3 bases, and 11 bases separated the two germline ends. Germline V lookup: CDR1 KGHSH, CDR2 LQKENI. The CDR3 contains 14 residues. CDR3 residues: CASSPADRNYEQYF. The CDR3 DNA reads TGTGCCAGCTCACCAGCCGACAGGAACTACGAGCAGTACTTC.

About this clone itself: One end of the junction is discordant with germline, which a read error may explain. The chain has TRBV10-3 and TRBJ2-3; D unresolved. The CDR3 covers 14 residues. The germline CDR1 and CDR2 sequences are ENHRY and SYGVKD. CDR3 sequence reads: CATSPVRSTDTQYF. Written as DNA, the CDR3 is TGTGCCACCAGTCCAGTACGTAGCACAGATACGCAGTATTTT.

CDR3 region: CASYSGRVYEQYF. CDR3 bases: TGTGCCAGTTATAGCGGGAGGGTCTACGAGCAGTACTTC. The chain couples TRBV28 to TRBJ2-7, with 11 bases fitting TRBD2. Germline V gene sequence: CDR1 MDHEN, CDR2 SYDVKM. The CDR3 contains 13 residues. V lost 9 bases to trimming and J lost 3 bases; unmatched junction nucleotides: 4.

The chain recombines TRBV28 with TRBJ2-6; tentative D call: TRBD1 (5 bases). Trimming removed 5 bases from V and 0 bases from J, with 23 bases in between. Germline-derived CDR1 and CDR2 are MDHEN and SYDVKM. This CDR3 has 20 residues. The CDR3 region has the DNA TGTGCCAGCAGTGCCATGGGGTATGGGGCAGGAGTCTCTGGGGCCAACGTCCTGACTTTC. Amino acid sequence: CASSAMGYGAGVSGANVLTF.

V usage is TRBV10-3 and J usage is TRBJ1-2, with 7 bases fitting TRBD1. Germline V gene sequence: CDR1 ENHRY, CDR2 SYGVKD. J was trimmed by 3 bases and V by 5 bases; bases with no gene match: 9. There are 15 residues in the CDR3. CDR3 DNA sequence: TGTGCCATCAGTTCCCCCGGGACAGAGGACTATGGCTACACCTTC. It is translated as CAISSPGTEDYGYTF.

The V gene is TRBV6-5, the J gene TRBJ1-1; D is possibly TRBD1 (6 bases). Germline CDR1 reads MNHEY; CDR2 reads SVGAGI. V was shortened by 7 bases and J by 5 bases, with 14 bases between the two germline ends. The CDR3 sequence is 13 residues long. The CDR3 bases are TGTGCCAGCAACACAGGGACGAGGACTGAAGCTTTCTTT. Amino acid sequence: CASNTGTRTEAFF.

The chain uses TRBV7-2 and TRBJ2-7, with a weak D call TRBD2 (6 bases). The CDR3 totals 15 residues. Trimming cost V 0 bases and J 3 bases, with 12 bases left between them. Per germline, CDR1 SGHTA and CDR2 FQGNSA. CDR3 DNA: TGTGCCAGCAGCTTAGCTCCGGTGGAGGGCTACGAGCAGTACTTC. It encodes CASSLAPVEGYEQYF. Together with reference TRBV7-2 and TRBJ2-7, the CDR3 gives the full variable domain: GAGVSQSPSNKVTEKGKDVELRCDPISGHTALYWYRQSLGQGLEFLIYFQGNSAPDKSGLPSDRFSAERTGGSVSTLTIQRTQQEDSAVYLCASSLAPVEGYEQYFGPGTRLTVT.

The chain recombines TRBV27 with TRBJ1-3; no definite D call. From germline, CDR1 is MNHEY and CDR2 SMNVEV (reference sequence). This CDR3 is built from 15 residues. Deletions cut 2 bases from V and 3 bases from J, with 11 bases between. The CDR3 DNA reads TGTGCCAGCAGTTTAAAACGGGAACTTGGAAACACCATATATTTT. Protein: CASSLKRELGNTIYF.

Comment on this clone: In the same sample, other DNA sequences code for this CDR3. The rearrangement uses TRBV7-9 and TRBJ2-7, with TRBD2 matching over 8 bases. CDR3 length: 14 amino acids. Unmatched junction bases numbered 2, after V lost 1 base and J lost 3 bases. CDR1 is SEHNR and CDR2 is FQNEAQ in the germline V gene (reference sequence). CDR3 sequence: CASSLGSGIYEQYF. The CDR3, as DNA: TGTGCCAGCAGCTTAGGTAGCGGGATCTACGAGCAGTACTTC.

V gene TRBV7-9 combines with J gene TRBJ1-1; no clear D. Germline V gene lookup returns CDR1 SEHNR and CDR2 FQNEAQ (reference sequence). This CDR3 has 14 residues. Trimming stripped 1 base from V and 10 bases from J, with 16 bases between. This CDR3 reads CASSLDGASHVAFF. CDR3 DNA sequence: TGTGCCAGCAGCTTAGACGGTGCTTCCCATGTAGCTTTCTTT.

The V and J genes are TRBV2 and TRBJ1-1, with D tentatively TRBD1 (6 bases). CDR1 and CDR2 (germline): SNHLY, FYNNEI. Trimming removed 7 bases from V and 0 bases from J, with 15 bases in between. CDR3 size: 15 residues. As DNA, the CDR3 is TGTGCCAGCACCGTCGACAGGAAAATGAACACTGAAGCTTTCTTT. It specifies CASTVDRKMNTEAFF.

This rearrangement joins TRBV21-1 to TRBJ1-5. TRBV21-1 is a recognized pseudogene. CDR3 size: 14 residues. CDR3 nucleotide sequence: TGTGCCTCCGCGCCCCGGGAGAGCAATCAGCCCCAGCATTTT. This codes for CASAPRESNQPQHF.

The CDR3 DNA reads TGTGCCAGCAGTTCTCCCCTCCGACAGGGAAAAAGCTCCTACGAGCAGTACTTC. Translated: CASSSPLRQGKSSYEQYF. The chain employs TRBV27 and TRBJ2-7; TRBD1 aligns across 7 bases. Germline CDR1 reads MNHEY; CDR2 reads SMNVEV (reference sequence). The CDR3 length is 18 residues. After removal of 4 bases from V and 0 bases from J, the junction contained 15 bases not matched to a gene.

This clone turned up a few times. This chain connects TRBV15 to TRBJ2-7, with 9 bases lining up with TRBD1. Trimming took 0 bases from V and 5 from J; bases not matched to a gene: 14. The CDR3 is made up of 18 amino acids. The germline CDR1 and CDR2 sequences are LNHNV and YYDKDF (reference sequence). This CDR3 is CATSRDPTGGGIRNEQYF. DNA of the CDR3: TGTGCCACCAGCAGAGATCCCACAGGGGGCGGAATTCGGAACGAGCAGTACTTC.

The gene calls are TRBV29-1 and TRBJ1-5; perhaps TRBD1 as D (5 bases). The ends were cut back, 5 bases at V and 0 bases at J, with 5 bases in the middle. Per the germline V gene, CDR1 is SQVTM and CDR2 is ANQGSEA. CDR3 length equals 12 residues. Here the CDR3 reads CSVQGSNQPQHF. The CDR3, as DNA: TGCAGCGTTCAGGGTAGCAATCAGCCCCAGCATTTT.

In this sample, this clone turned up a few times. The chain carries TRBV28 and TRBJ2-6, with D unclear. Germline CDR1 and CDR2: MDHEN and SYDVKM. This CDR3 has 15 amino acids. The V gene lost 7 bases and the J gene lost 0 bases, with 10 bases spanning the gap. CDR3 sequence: CASTTAISGANVLTF. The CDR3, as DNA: TGTGCCAGCACAACAGCAATCTCTGGGGCCAACGTCCTGACTTTC. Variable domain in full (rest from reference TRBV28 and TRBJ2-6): DVKVTQSSRYLVKRTGEKVFLECVQDMDHENMFWYRQDPGLGLRLIYFSYDVKMKEKGDIPEGYSVSREKKERFSLILESASTNQTSMYLCASTTAISGANVLTFGAGSRLTVL.

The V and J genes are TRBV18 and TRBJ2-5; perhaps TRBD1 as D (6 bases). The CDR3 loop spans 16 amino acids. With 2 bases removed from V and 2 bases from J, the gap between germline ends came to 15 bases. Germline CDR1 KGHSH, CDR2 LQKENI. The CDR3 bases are TGTGCCAGCTCACCAGGGCAGGGGCTCAGACAAGAGACCCAGTACTTC. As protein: CASSPGQGLRQETQYF.

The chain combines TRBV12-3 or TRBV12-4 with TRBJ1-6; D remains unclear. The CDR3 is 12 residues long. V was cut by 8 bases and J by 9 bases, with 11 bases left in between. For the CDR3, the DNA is TGTGCCAGCGGAAACGCAGGTTCACCCCTCCACTTT. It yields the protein CASGNAGSPLHF.

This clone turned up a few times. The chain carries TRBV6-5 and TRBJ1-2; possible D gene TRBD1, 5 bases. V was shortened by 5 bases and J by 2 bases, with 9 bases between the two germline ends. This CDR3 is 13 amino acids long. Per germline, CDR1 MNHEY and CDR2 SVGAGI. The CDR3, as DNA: TGTGCCAGCAGTACCCGACAGAACTATGGCTACACCTTC. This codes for CASSTRQNYGYTF.

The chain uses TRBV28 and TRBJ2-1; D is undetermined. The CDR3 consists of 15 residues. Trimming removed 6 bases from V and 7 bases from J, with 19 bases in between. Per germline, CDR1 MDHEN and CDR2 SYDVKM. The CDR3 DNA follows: TGTGCCAGCAGACTCCATGCAGCGCCCCAAAATGAGCAGTTCTTC. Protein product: CASRLHAAPQNEQFF.

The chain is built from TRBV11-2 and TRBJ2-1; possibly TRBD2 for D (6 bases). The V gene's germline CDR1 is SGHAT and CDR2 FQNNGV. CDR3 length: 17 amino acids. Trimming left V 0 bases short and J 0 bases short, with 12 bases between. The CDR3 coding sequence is TGTGCCAGCAGCTTAGAGGTGTGGGAGGACTCCTACAATGAGCAGTTCTTC. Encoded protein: CASSLEVWEDSYNEQFF.

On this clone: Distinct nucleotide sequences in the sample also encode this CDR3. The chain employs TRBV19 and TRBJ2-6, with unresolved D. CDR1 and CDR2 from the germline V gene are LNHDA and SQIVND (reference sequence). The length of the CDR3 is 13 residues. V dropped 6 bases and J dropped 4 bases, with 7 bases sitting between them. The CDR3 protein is CASRASGANVLTF. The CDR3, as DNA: TGTGCCAGTAGGGCCTCCGGGGCCAACGTCCTGACTTTC.

CDR3 DNA sequence: TGTGCCACCGCCTCTAGAGCGGGCCGCGGAGGAGAGACCCAGTACTTC. Translated: CATASRAGRGGETQYF. This rearrangement joins TRBV10-3 to TRBJ2-5, with TRBD2 as a possible D gene (6 bases). The germline CDR1 and CDR2 sequences are ENHRY and SYGVKD. CDR3 length equals 16 residues. Trimming removed 10 bases at V and 4 bases at J, with 25 bases between.